The source of this T cell receptor beta chain is a study of human T cells and chemical hapten exposure. One entry per CDR3 protein, called by TCRdb with MiXCR from the RACE reads. The sample includes fewer than 400,000 distinct CDR3 sequences, about 7% of them seen just once. The sample's time point: patch test 1, 2 weeks after DPC sensitization. Treatment given: therapeutic diphenylcyclopropenone sensitization with weekly scalp DPC. The CDR3 is 16 amino acids. The ends were cut back, 4 bases at V and 6 bases at J, with 21 bases in the middle. This clonotype was found a few times. This TCR derives from a young woman with alopecia areata. Some clones in this sample may be carry-over from other donors' samples. The rearrangement joins TRBV12-3 or TRBV12-4 to TRBJ1-2; the D gene is possibly TRBD1 (5 bases). Sample: whole blood, taken in connection with sensitization to the hapten diphenylcyclopropenone (DPC). This CDR3 reads CASSSGFGAIGDGYTF. The CDR3 bases are TGTGCCAGCAGTTCGGGTTTTGGGGCAATCGGGGATGGCTACACCTTC.